Described below is a single TCR beta chain sequence and its context. Cohorts were based on clinical histories the participants reported. During the 2 weeks before they entered the study, exposed participants had met someone with a PCR-confirmed or clinician-diagnosed COVID-19 case. This entry belongs to a study of blood T cell repertoires in COVID-19. For the study at large: Whether acute or convalescent, the COVID-19 samples came from the United States, Italy and Spain.

Per the original methods: Amplification with reference gene primers provided the estimates of nucleated cell counts. This table comes from immunoSEQ multiplex PCR, and its TCRdb copy is limited to in-frame clones, with some not included. V, J and clone size are taken as reported in that table, and D and trimming were inferred from the DNA itself. The sample holds about 250,000 clones, 83% seen once. The CDR3 runs 16 residues. Losses at the gene ends were 0 bases for V and 5 bases for J; bases not matched to a gene: 5. CDR1 is SGHNT, CDR2 YYREEE, per germline (reference sequence). Material for sequencing was PBMCs or T cells enriched from blood (not recorded which). This TCR was recovered from a woman between 40 and 50 years old who had been exposed to COVID-19. This rearrangement joins TRBV5-4 to TRBJ2-1; 10 nucleotides match TRBD2. CDR3 in DNA: TGTGCCAGCAGCTTGGGGGCTAGCGGGGGACACAATGAGCAGTTCTTC. It encodes CASSLGASGGHNEQFF. Together with reference TRBV5-4 and TRBJ2-1, the CDR3 gives the full variable domain: ETGVTQSPTHLIKTRGQQVTLRCSSQSGHNTVSWYQQALGQGPQFIFQYYREEENGRGNFPPRFSGLQFPNYSSELNVNALELDDSALYLCASSLGASGGHNEQFFGPGTRLTVL.